This section outlines one T cell receptor beta chain sequence together with its context. Any patient presenting with uncontrolled infection, other autoimmune disease, pregnancy or lactation was left out. The study collected blood at first hyperthyroidism diagnosis, before any ophthalmopathy symptoms arose. The entry originates in a study of T cells in Graves' hyperthyroidism and ophthalmopathy. The ends were cut back, 3 bases at V and 8 bases at J, with 15 bases in the middle. The CDR3 contains 14 residues. Germline loops: CDR1 SGHNT, CDR2 YYREEE (reference sequence). RNA transcripts yielded amplified TCR beta CDR3 regions. An initial round of RT-PCR targeting the TCR CDR3 relied on the HTBI primer set. TCRdb re-analysed the multiplex PCR reads in MiXCR, keeping a single row per CDR3 protein. The table has around 250,000 distinct CDR3 sequences, less than 15% seen once.

This receptor was taken from a woman aged 40-49 years with Graves' hyperthyroidism that later progressed to Graves' ophthalmopathy. The chain employs TRBV5-4 and TRBJ2-4, with a tentative D call TRBD2 (5 bases). Sequencing used blood. The CDR3 spells CASSSGLALDIQYF. As DNA, the CDR3 is TGTGCCAGCAGCTCAGGCCTAGCTCTGGACATTCAGTACTTC. Looking up the rest from reference TRBV5-4 and TRBJ2-4 gives the full variable domain: ETGVTQSPTHLIKTRGQQVTLRCSSQSGHNTVSWYQQALGQGPQFIFQYYREEENGRGNFPPRFSGLQFPNYSSELNVNALELDDSALYLCASSSGLALDIQYFGAGTRLSVL.